One sample yielded the 14 T cell receptor beta chains listed below, sequenced in a study of CD8 T cells in Susac syndrome. With random hexamers, 0.5 to 1 ug RNA was reverse transcribed. In TCRdb, the immunoSEQ multiplex PCR reads were re-called with MiXCR into one record per CDR3 protein. This table has about 180,000 distinct CDR3 sequences, 90% to 95% appearing once. The specimen sequenced was CD4+ T cells from PBMCs. These TCRs come from a human donor with Susac syndrome.

The chain recombines TRBV25-1 with TRBJ1-5; TRBD1 matches 7 bases. Germline V gives CDR1 MGHDK, CDR2 SYGVNS. The CDR3 loop spans 13 amino acids. Trimming at V came to 5 bases and at J to 7 bases, leaving 5 bases not matched to a gene. CDR3 amino acids: CASSRQGQQPQHF. The DNA of the CDR3 is TGTGCCAGCAGTCGGCAGGGACAGCAGCCCCAGCATTTT.

This chain joins TRBV12-3 or TRBV12-4 and TRBJ1-1, with D perhaps matching TRBD1 (5 bases). This CDR3 comprises 12 residues. V was pared by 6 bases and J by 8 bases, with 13 bases between. The CDR3 reads CASSPGRGEAFF. The CDR3 DNA reads as TGTGCCAGCAGCCCAGGGCGAGGCGAAGCTTTCTTT.

The rearrangement uses TRBV7-3 and TRBJ1-2; the match to TRBD1 covers 7 bases. V shed 5 bases, J shed 14 bases, and the junction held 11 bases outside the gene matches. This CDR3 contains 12 residues. Germline values: CDR1 SGHTA, CDR2 FQGTGA. The CDR3 is CASSLNRGRMTF. CDR3 DNA sequence: TGTGCCAGCAGCCTTAACAGGGGCCGCATGACCTTC. Looking up the rest from reference TRBV7-3 and TRBJ1-2 gives the full variable domain: GAGVSQTPSNKVTEKGKYVELRCDPISGHTALYWYRQSLGQGPEFLIYFQGTGAADDSGLPNDRFFAVRPEGSVSTLKIQRTERGDSAVYLCASSLNRGRMTFGSGTRLTVV.

V is TRBV4-1 and J is TRBJ2-7, with 8 bases fitting TRBD2. The germline CDR1 and CDR2 sequences are MGHRA and YSYEKL. The junction had 12 bases not matched to a gene; V was cut back by 2 bases and J by 3 bases. The CDR3 length is 17 residues. The CDR3 region has the DNA TGCGCCAGCAGCCAAATTGCGCCGGGACTAGACATCTACGAGCAGTACTTC. This translates into CASSQIAPGLDIYEQYF.

The CDR3 here is CASSQADPSSYNEQFF. The CDR3 DNA sequence: TGTGCCAGCAGCCAAGCAGATCCAAGCTCCTACAATGAGCAGTTCTTC. The chain combines TRBV4-2 with TRBJ2-1; D remains ambiguous. The CDR3 loop spans 16 amino acids. V lost 1 base, J lost 0 bases, and 10 bases lay in between. Germline CDR1 LGHNA, CDR2 YNFKEQ.

V gene TRBV29-1 combines with J gene TRBJ2-5; D unclear. There are 13 residues in the CDR3. CDR1 SQVTM and CDR2 ANQGSEA come from the germline V gene. Between the trimmed V and J ends, which lost 2 bases and 4 bases, there was a span of 11 bases. Written as DNA, the CDR3 is TGCAGCGTTGAACCGCCGATGGGAGAGACCCAGTACTTC. Translated: CSVEPPMGETQYF.

The chain recombines TRBV27 with TRBJ1-2; 10 bases agree with TRBD1. Germline values: CDR1 MNHEY, CDR2 SMNVEV (reference sequence). The length of the CDR3 is 16 residues. The V and J ends lost 2 bases and 4 bases, in that order; junction bases with no gene match: 7. The CDR3 protein is CASSLDGDRGPYGYTF. For the CDR3, the DNA is TGTGCCAGCAGTTTAGACGGGGACAGGGGACCCTATGGCTACACCTTC.

The genes are TRBV20-1 and TRBJ1-1; tentatively, D is TRBD1 (5 bases). The germline V and J ends were trimmed by 2 bases and 3 bases, with 28 bases remaining between them. The CDR3 loop spans 19 amino acids. The germline V gene encodes CDR1 DFQATT and CDR2 SNEGSKA (reference sequence). The CDR3 DNA reads TGCAGTGCTAGAAAGGTTTGGGAACCCGGGACGGTGAAGGACACTGAAGCTTTCTTT. Translating it yields CSARKVWEPGTVKDTEAFF.

CDR3 in amino acids: CASRPDVGGGYTF. DNA for the CDR3: TGCGCCAGCAGACCCGACGTAGGTGGAGGCTACACCTTC. The genes are TRBV5-1 and TRBJ1-2; no clear D. Germline-derived CDR1 and CDR2 are SGHRS and YFSETQ. The CDR3 covers 13 residues. V shed 5 bases and J shed 8 bases, with 16 bases lying between them.

V is TRBV5-4 and J is TRBJ2-7, with 8 nucleotides matching TRBD1. The ends lost 6 bases at V and 3 bases at J; junction bases unmatched: 8. Germline CDR1 reads SGHNT; CDR2 reads YYREEE (reference sequence). CDR3 length equals 14 residues. The CDR3 region is CASTAGQDVYEQYF. The CDR3 DNA reads TGTGCCAGCACCGCGGGACAGGACGTCTACGAGCAGTACTTC.

Here the CDR3 DNA reads TGTGCCAGCAGCCCAAGGAAGACAGGGGGGCTCGTAAACACCATATATTTT. Protein sequence: CASSPRKTGGLVNTIYF. This chain joins TRBV7-9 and TRBJ1-3; 9 bases align to TRBD1. Losses at the gene ends were 5 bases for V and 6 bases for J; bases not matched to a gene: 14. The length of the CDR3 is 17 residues. Germline V gives CDR1 SEHNR, CDR2 FQNEAQ (reference sequence). Full variable domain (missing parts from reference TRBV7-9 and TRBJ1-3): DTGVSQNPRHKITKRGQNVTFRCDPISEHNRLYWYRQTLGQGPEFLTYFQNEAQLEKSRLLSDRFSAERPKGSFSTLEIQRTEQGDSAMYLCASSPRKTGGLVNTIYFGEGSWLTVV.

The chain uses TRBV7-2 and TRBJ2-7, with D unclear. The CDR3 spans 12 residues. From germline, CDR1 is SGHTA and CDR2 FQGNSA. The V end lost 5 bases, the J end lost 4 bases, and 9 bases lay between the germline ends. CDR3 region: CASSLNRYEQYF. The CDR3 region has the DNA TGTGCCAGCAGCCTCAATCGTTACGAGCAGTACTTC.

The J gene is TRBJ2-5, the V gene TRBV27, with 8 nucleotides matching TRBD1. This CDR3 region has 14 residues. In germline, CDR1 is MNHEY, CDR2 SMNVEV (reference sequence). V lost 5 bases to trimming and J lost 5 bases; unmatched junction nucleotides: 7. The CDR3 here is CASSGQGLGETQYF. CDR3 DNA sequence: TGTGCCAGCAGTGGACAGGGCCTCGGGGAGACCCAGTACTTC.

The chain links TRBV3-1 to TRBJ1-5; D is undetermined. The CDR3 covers 10 residues. V dropped 11 bases and J dropped 4 bases, with 6 bases sitting between them. The germline CDR1 and CDR2 sequences are LGHDT and YNNKEL (reference sequence). CDR3 DNA sequence: TGTGCCGGATATAATCAGCCCCAGCATTTT. This encodes CAGYNQPQHF.